This section outlines one T cell receptor beta chain sequence together with its context. Its antigen is unknown. Assay used: immunoSEQ multiplex PCR; TCRdb lists only in-frame clones, some missing. Of 100,000 to 150,000 clones in the sample, more than 80% were seen once. This sample is drawn from a study of T cell responses to AZD1222 COVID-19 vaccine. Study outcomes and limitations: Of the AZD1222 recipients, only five to seven were seropositive at baseline. Repertoires were sampled only after the peak T cell response. Spike-specific TCRs gained breadth and depth after people received two AZD1222 doses.

The CDR3 spans 14 residues. Germline V CDR1 and CDR2: MNHEY, SVGAGI. V was trimmed by 8 bases and J by 6 bases, leaving 20 bases between them. This receptor was obtained from an adult in good health. Source: peripheral blood, taken on day 0 of AZD1222 vaccination. This sequence joins TRBV6-5 and TRBJ2-7; D is tentatively TRBD1 or TRBD2 (5 bases each). The chain's CDR3 is CASAELPGPLEQYF. The CDR3 nucleotides are TGTGCCAGCGCTGAATTACCGGGACCTCTCGAGCAGTACTTC.